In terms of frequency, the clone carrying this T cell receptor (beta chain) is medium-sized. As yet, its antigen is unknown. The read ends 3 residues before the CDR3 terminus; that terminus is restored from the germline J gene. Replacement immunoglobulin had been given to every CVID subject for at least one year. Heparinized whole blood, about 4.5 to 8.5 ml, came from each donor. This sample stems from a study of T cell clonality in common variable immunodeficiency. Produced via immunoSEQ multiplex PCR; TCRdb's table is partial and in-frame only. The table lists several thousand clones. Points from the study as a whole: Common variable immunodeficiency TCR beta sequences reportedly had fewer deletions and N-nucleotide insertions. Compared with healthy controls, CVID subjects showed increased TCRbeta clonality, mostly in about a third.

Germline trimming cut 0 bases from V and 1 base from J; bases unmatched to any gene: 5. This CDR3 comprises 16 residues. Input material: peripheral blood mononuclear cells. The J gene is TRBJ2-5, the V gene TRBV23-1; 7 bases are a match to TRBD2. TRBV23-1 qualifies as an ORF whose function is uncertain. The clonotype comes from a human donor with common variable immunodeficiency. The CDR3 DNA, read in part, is TGCGCCAGCAGTCAATCTGTGGCGGGGGTCCAAGAGACC. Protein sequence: CASSQSVAGVQET. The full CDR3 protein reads CASSQSVAGVQETQYF.